This T cell receptor beta chain originates from a study of prognosis after radiotherapy for stage I lung cancer. Broader study findings: Stereotactic body radiation therapy was followed by fewer unique TCR clones, median 10,088 versus 6,861. Where distant metastases developed, patients had lower Shannon entropy after stereotactic body radiation therapy.

The ends were cut back, 0 bases at V and 6 bases at J, with 9 bases in the middle. The germline gives CDR1 SNHLY, CDR2 FYNNEI. The CDR3 consists of 13 residues. From genomic DNA, TCR beta CDR3 was amplified by two-round multiplex PCR. Individual primers that were specific to each TRBV and TRBJ gene served in first-round PCR. Using its own MiXCR run on the multiplex PCR reads, TCRdb lists one record per CDR3 protein. The sample lists 20,000 to 25,000 distinct CDR3 sequences; about 34% were seen once. A note on this clonotype: Its target is unknown.

Specimen: PBMCs, collected before or after stereotactic body radiation therapy (not recorded which). This chain uses TRBV2 with TRBJ2-7; TRBD1 is a possible D gene (5 bases). The TCR comes from a donor aged 50 or older with non-small cell lung cancer. This chain's CDR3 is CASSEAQGIEQYF. The CDR3 DNA reads TGTGCCAGCAGTGAAGCGCAGGGAATCGAGCAGTACTTC.